The 6 T cell receptor beta chains in this list originate from one sample, sequenced in a study of identical twins. TCRdb processed the 5' RACE reads anew with MiXCR; each CDR3 protein has one entry. The sample includes nearly 900,000 distinct CDR3 sequences, roughly an eighth of them seen just once. The same specimen was also included in a second study, on yellow fever vaccine responses in identical twins.

Sequenced material: PBMCs. All receptors come from a woman aged 18-29 years in good health.

This clonotype was seen many times. CDR3 DNA sequence: TGCAGTGCTAGAGGGGGACAGGGAGCGGATACGCAGTATTTT. It encodes CSARGGQGADTQYF. The rearrangement links TRBV20-1 to TRBJ2-3; 9 bases match TRBD1. Losses at the gene ends were 1 base for V and 6 bases for J; bases not matched to a gene: 5. The germline V gene encodes CDR1 DFQATT and CDR2 SNEGSKA (reference sequence). CDR3 length: 14 amino acids.

The chain combines TRBV28 with TRBJ1-4, with 7 positions matching TRBD1. This CDR3 region has 15 residues. V shed 3 bases and J 5 bases; nucleotides not matched to a gene: 6. Germline CDR1 MDHEN, CDR2 SYDVKM. The CDR3 DNA sequence: TGTGCCAGCAGTTTCCTCGACAGGGACAATGAAAAACTGTTTTTT. Its translation is CASSFLDRDNEKLFF.

This clonotype occurred many times. This chain connects TRBV20-1 to TRBJ2-3; D gene ambiguous. The ends were cut back, 6 bases at V and 6 bases at J, with 7 bases in the middle. The CDR3 has 10 amino acids. Germline V gene data show CDR1 as DFQATT and CDR2 as SNEGSKA (reference sequence). CDR3 nucleotide sequence: TGCAGTGCCGGTGGGGATACGCAGTATTTT. Amino acids: CSAGGDTQYF.

The V call is TRBV5-1, the J call TRBJ2-7; D perhaps matches TRBD1 (5 bases). Germline CDR1 is SGHRS and CDR2 is YFSETQ. The CDR3 covers 12 residues. The V and J ends lost 7 bases and 6 bases respectively, with 14 bases between them. Here the CDR3 DNA reads TGCGCCAGCGAAAACGACAGAGGCGAGCAGTACTTC. It yields the protein CASENDRGEQYF.

This sequence joins TRBV5-6 and TRBJ2-3; 7 nucleotides align to TRBD1. Germline CDR1 reads SGHDT; CDR2 reads YYEEEE. The CDR3 has 14 amino acids. After removal of 4 bases from V and 5 bases from J, the junction contained 7 bases not matched to a gene. Here the CDR3 reads CASSQARGIDTQYF. In DNA form, the CDR3 reads TGTGCCAGCAGCCAAGCCAGGGGGATAGATACGCAGTATTTT.

The chain employs TRBV11-2 and TRBJ2-3; 13 positions match TRBD2. The germline gives CDR1 SGHAT, CDR2 FQNNGV. The CDR3 sequence is 19 residues long. V shed 5 bases and J 6 bases; nucleotides not matched to a gene: 17. The CDR3 spells CASSVESFRTSGSGDTQYF. The CDR3 nucleotides are TGTGCCAGCAGCGTTGAATCCTTTCGGACTAGCGGGAGCGGGGATACGCAGTATTTT.